This TCR beta chain emerged from a study of shared clonotypes between healthy human individuals. Regarding the study as a whole: Deeper or shallower sequencing was expected to change how clonotypes are shared among donors.

The germline V gene encodes CDR1 LNHDA and CDR2 SQIVND (reference sequence). This CDR3 comprises 15 residues. V was cut by 5 bases and J by 7 bases, with 20 bases left in between. Here immunoSEQ multiplex PCR was the method, and the copy in TCRdb shows in-frame clones only, minus some. Of about 2.4 million clones in the sample, around 90% were seen once. Remarks on this clone: Its antigen is not identified.

Sequenced sample: naive CD4+ T cells sorted from blood. The subset was: CD45RA+ positively selected. The TCR sequence derives from a man aged 18-30 years in good health. V is TRBV19 and J is TRBJ1-1, with D possibly being TRBD1 (5 bases). CDR3 DNA sequence: TGTGCCAGTAGTCCCCGGGACCGACTTTTAATTGAAGCTTTCTTT. As protein: CASSPRDRLLIEAFF.